This T cell receptor beta chain was profiled in a study of cytomegalovirus exposure and HLA in healthy donors. Primers: 60 Vbeta forward and 13 Jbeta reverse. Per the original methods: Among the unique TCR beta chains that a later analysis counted, around 82 million in all, roughly 11 million were shared. The protocol was immunoSEQ multiplex PCR, while the TCRdb copy is restricted to in-frame clones and leaves out a portion. The V and J calls and the clone size are those of that table, but D and trimming were determined from the DNA. Here the sample spans more than 150,000 clones, approximately 85% being singletons. The germline CDR1 and CDR2 sequences are MGHDK and SYGVNS. The CDR3 spans 15 residues. The V end was cut by 1 base, the J end by 0 bases, with 7 bases between.

This sequence originates from a man aged 18-30 years in good health and CMV-seropositive. Sequenced sample: PBMCs. The chain recombines TRBV25-1 with TRBJ1-3, with D unresolved. CDR3 residues: CASSEFGNSGNTIYF. DNA for the CDR3: TGTGCCAGCAGTGAATTCGGTAACTCTGGAAACACCATATATTTT.